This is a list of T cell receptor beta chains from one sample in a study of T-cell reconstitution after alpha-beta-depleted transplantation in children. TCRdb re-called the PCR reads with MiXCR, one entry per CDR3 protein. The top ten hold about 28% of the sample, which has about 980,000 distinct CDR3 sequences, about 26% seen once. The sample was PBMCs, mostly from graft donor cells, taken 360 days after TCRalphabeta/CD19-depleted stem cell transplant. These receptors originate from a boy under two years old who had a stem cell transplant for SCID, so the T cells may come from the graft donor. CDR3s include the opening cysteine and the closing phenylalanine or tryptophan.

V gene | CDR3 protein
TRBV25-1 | CASSEYGPPGTDTQYF
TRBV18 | CASSQTGTGSQPQHF
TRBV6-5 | CASSYSRSGANSPLHF
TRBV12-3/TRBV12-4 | CASSLPAGTGEGTDTQYF
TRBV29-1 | CSVAHGSGTQYF
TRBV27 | CASSLFAWTGKGNEQFF
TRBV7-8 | CASSLGGQGSYNEQFF
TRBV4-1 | CASSLIPGQGEGERNTQYF
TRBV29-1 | CSVDSVNTGELFF
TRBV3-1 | CASSQLHEQYF
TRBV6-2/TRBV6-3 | CASSYSPSGQLNEQFF
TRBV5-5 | CASSFSTGVNEQFF
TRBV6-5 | CASSYLENRDQPQHF
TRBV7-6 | CASSPIYAGTGGYEQYF
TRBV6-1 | CASSESAVYYGYTF
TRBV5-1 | CASSLGTDFYEQYF
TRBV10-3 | CAILRGEPSTDTQYF
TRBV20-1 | CSATPGQEKSQYF